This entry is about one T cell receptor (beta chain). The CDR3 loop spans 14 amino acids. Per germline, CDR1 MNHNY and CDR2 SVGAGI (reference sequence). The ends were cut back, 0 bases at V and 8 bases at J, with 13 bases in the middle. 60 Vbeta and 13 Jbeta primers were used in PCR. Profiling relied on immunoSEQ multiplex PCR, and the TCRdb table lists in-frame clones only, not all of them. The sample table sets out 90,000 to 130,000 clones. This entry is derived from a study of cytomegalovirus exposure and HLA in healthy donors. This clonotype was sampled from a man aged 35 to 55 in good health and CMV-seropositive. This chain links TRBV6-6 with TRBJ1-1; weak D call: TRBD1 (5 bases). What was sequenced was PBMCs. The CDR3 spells CASSYSTGAGEAFF. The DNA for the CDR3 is TGTGCCAGCAGTTACTCGACTGGGGCAGGGGAAGCTTTCTTT.